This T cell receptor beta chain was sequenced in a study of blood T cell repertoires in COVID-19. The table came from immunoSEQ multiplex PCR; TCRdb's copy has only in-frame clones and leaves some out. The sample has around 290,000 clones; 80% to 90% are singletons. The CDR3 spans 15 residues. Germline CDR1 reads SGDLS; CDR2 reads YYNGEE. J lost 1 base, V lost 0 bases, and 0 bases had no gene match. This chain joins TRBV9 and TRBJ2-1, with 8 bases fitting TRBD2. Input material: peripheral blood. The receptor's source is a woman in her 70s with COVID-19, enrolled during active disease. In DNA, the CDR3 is TGTGCCAGCAGCGTAGTAGCGGGGTCCTACAATGAGCAGTTCTTC. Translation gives CASSVVAGSYNEQFF.